Listed here are 30 T cell receptor beta chains from one sample, sequenced in a study of blood T cell repertoires in COVID-19. TCRdb keeps only in-frame clones here, not all; method: immunoSEQ multiplex PCR. This table has about 150,000 clones, 70% to 85% appearing once. Sequencing input: peripheral blood. The receptors stem from a woman in her sixties with acute or convalescent COVID-19.

V gene TRBV6-1 combines with J gene TRBJ1-5; 10 nucleotides line up with TRBD1. The trim removed 6 bases at V and 9 bases at J, leaving 11 bases unmatched. From germline, CDR1 is MNHNS and CDR2 SASEGT. The CDR3 is made up of 15 amino acids. The CDR3 here is CASSNPTGGFGPQHF. For the CDR3, the DNA is TGTGCCAGCAGCAATCCGACAGGGGGCTTTGGGCCCCAGCATTTT.

The V and J genes are TRBV18 and TRBJ1-4; unclear D gene. Germline loops: CDR1 KGHSH, CDR2 LQKENI. The CDR3 has 15 amino acids. Trimming stripped 6 bases from V and 0 bases from J, with 11 bases between. The CDR3: CASSPNPATNEKLFF. CDR3 sequence (DNA): TGTGCCAGCTCTCCGAATCCGGCAACTAATGAAAAACTGTTTTTT. Full variable domain (missing parts from reference TRBV18 and TRBJ1-4): NAGVMQNPRHLVRRRGQEARLRCSPMKGHSHVYWYRQLPEEGLKFMVYLQKENIIDESGMPKERFSAEFPKEGPSILRIQQVVRGDSAAYFCASSPNPATNEKLFFGSGTQLSVL.

This clone was seen a few times. The chain joins TRBV5-1 to TRBJ1-2; 7 bases line up with TRBD1. V shed 1 base, J shed 0 bases, and the junction held 9 bases outside the gene matches. This CDR3 has 17 amino acids. Germline-derived CDR1 and CDR2 are SGHRS and YFSETQ. This CDR3 reads CASSLLTGTASNYGYTF. The DNA for the CDR3 is TGCGCCAGCAGCTTGCTAACCGGGACAGCCTCTAACTATGGCTACACCTTC.

The chain carries TRBV6-6 and TRBJ2-3; D ambiguous. The germline V and J ends were trimmed by 5 bases and 0 bases, with 12 bases remaining between them. There are 15 residues in the CDR3. CDR1 is MNHNY and CDR2 is SVGAGI in the germline V gene (reference sequence). CDR3 protein: CASSNQAPSTDTQYF. The CDR3 DNA sequence: TGTGCCAGCAGTAACCAGGCGCCTAGCACAGATACGCAGTATTTT.

V and J are TRBV30 and TRBJ1-5; TRBD1 might be the D (5 bases). V was cut by 2 bases and J by 7 bases, with 9 bases left in between. The germline gives CDR1 GTSNPN, CDR2 SVGIG (reference sequence). The CDR3 runs to 12 residues. The chain's CDR3 is CAWSPSGQPQHF. Here the CDR3 DNA reads TGTGCCTGGAGTCCCTCAGGGCAGCCCCAGCATTTT. The full variable domain, completed using reference TRBV30 and TRBJ1-5, is SQTIHQWPATLVQPVGSPLSLECTVEGTSNPNLYWYRQAAGRGLQLLFYSVGIGQISSEVPQNLSASRPQDRQFILSSKKLLLSDSGFYLCAWSPSGQPQHFGDGTRLSIL.

The chain uses TRBV4-2 and TRBJ2-1; 7 bases align to TRBD2. V was pared by 0 bases and J by 9 bases, with 5 bases of the junction left unmatched. The CDR3 has 14 residues. Germline CDR1 and CDR2: LGHNA and YNFKEQ. The CDR3: CASSQEWSSGEQFF. CDR3 coding DNA: TGTGCCAGCAGCCAAGAATGGTCTAGCGGTGAGCAGTTCTTC.

Here the CDR3 reads CASCRQASNYGYTF. For the CDR3, the DNA is TGTGCCAGCTGCCGACAGGCTTCTAACTATGGCTACACCTTC. The chain carries TRBV2 and TRBJ1-2; possibly TRBD1 for D (6 bases). This CDR3 is 14 amino acids long. Germline V gene lookup returns CDR1 SNHLY and CDR2 FYNNEI. V lost 8 bases and J lost 0, with 13 bases in between.

The chain carries TRBV2 and TRBJ1-5; 9 nucleotides agree with TRBD1. Trimming cost V 8 bases and J 7 bases; bases outside gene matches: 9. CDR3 length equals 14 residues. Germline V lookup: CDR1 SNHLY, CDR2 FYNNEI. The CDR3 DNA follows: TGTGCCAGCGCCCGGGACAGGGTTCCCCAGCCCCAGCATTTT. Its translation is CASARDRVPQPQHF.

The CDR3 reads CASVSGTGGYEQYV. The CDR3, as DNA: TGTGCCAGCGTCTCCGGGACAGGGGGTTACGAGCAGTACGTC. The chain uses TRBV28 and TRBJ2-7; 11 bases fit TRBD1. The J segment lost 4 bases and the V segment lost 8 bases, leaving 7 bases of the junction unmatched. The CDR3 has 14 residues. CDR1 and CDR2 (germline): MDHEN, SYDVKM.

About this clone itself: At one end, the junction sequence differs from germline, possibly due to a read error. The chain joins TRBV18 to TRBJ2-3, with 7 positions matching TRBD1. This CDR3 is 12 amino acids long. In germline, CDR1 is KGHSH, CDR2 LQKENI. The CDR3 DNA reads as TGTGCCAGCAAAACCGGGACAGAGACGCAGTATTTT. Protein product: CASKTGTETQYF.

This clone was counted a few times. In nucleotides, the CDR3 is TGTGCCAGCAGTGAAATGGGCAGGAACACTGAAGCTTTCTTT. This translates into CASSEMGRNTEAFF. This chain joins TRBV2 and TRBJ1-1, with unresolved D. CDR1 is SNHLY and CDR2 is FYNNEI in the germline V gene. V was clipped by 2 bases and J by 1 base, with 8 bases between them. The CDR3 covers 14 residues.

The chain has TRBV6-5 and TRBJ1-2, with TRBD1 matching over 10 bases. The CDR3 extends over 15 amino acids. Germline lookup yields CDR1 MNHEY and CDR2 SVGAGI. After removal of 4 bases from V and 4 bases from J, the junction contained 6 bases not matched to a gene. CDR3 amino acids: CASSFSTGGIYGYTF. The DNA for the CDR3 is TGTGCCAGCAGTTTCTCGACAGGGGGCATCTATGGCTACACCTTC.

The chain links TRBV6-1 to TRBJ1-2; 9 positions match TRBD1. Germline lookup yields CDR1 MNHNS and CDR2 SASEGT. This CDR3 has 18 amino acids. Trimming at V came to 3 bases and at J to 4 bases, leaving 15 bases not matched to a gene. The CDR3 protein is CASSDPGQGIWVGYGYTF. CDR3 sequence (DNA): TGTGCCAGCAGTGACCCTGGACAGGGGATTTGGGTTGGCTATGGCTACACCTTC.

V and J are TRBV19 and TRBJ1-5, with D perhaps TRBD1 (6 bases). V lost 7 bases and J 4 bases, leaving 17 bases between the germline ends. The CDR3 totals 15 residues. CDR1 is LNHDA and CDR2 is SQIVND in the germline V gene (reference sequence). The CDR3 sequence: CASKEQGMGNQPQHF. The CDR3 DNA follows: TGTGCCAGTAAGGAGCAGGGGATGGGGAATCAGCCCCAGCATTTT.

This clone was counted between two and nine times. V and J are TRBV18 and TRBJ1-1, with unresolved D. Germline V gene data show CDR1 as KGHSH and CDR2 as LQKENI. Trimming pared 2 bases from V and 5 bases from J, leaving 12 bases between. This CDR3 has 14 residues. CDR3 residues: CASSPAAARTEAFF. The CDR3 nucleotides read TGTGCCAGCTCACCAGCGGCCGCGAGGACTGAAGCTTTCTTT.

The table lists this clone with a few counts. The rearrangement links TRBV7-3 to TRBJ1-1, with D perhaps TRBD1 (5 bases). V was cut by 3 bases and J by 7 bases, with 12 bases left in between. The germline CDR1 and CDR2 sequences are SGHTA and FQGTGA. The CDR3 runs 13 residues. CDR3 nucleotides: TGTGCCAGCAGCTTGGAGGGGCTTGGTGAAGCTTTCTTT. Residues: CASSLEGLGEAFF.

V gene TRBV6-5 combines with J gene TRBJ1-2; 9 nucleotides agree with TRBD1. The CDR3 loop spans 15 amino acids. V gave up 0 bases and J gave up 2 bases; unmatched junction bases: 1. Germline assignment: CDR1 MNHEY and CDR2 SVGAGI. In nucleotides, the CDR3 is TGTGCCAGCAGTTACTCGGGACAGGGAAACTATGGCTACACCTTC. It translates to CASSYSGQGNYGYTF.

The chain is built from TRBV16 and TRBJ1-6; D is unresolved. Trimming stripped 2 bases from V and 9 bases from J, with 8 bases between. The V gene's germline CDR1 is KGHSY and CDR2 FQNENV. The CDR3 consists of 13 residues. CDR3 nucleotide sequence: TGTGCCAGCAGCCAACGGGTCACTTCACCCCTCCACTTT. It specifies CASSQRVTSPLHF. Together with reference TRBV16 and TRBJ1-6, the CDR3 gives the full variable domain: GEEVAQTPKHLVRGEGQKAKLYCAPIKGHSYVFWYQQVLKNEFKFLISFQNENVFDETGMPKERFSAKCLPNSPCSLEIQATKLEDSAVYFCASSQRVTSPLHFGNGTRLTVT.

This clone appeared a single time. CDR3 nucleotides: TGTGCCAGCTCACCCATGAATGAGCAGTTCTTC. Its protein is CASSPMNEQFF. This chain links TRBV18 with TRBJ2-1; no clear D. The CDR3 covers 11 residues. With 3 bases removed from V and 7 bases from J, the gap between germline ends came to 4 bases. CDR1 and CDR2 (germline): KGHSH, LQKENI.

This clone showed up just once. The V gene is TRBV29-1, the J gene TRBJ1-3, with D maybe TRBD1 (6 bases). Trimming left V 0 bases short and J 3 bases short, with 18 bases between. The CDR3 has 17 residues. Germline values: CDR1 SQVTM, CDR2 ANQGSEA. In DNA, the CDR3 is TGCAGCGTTGAAGATCTTCCGGGGGGCTCGGGTGGAAACACCATATATTTT. Its translation is CSVEDLPGGSGGNTIYF.

The gene calls are TRBV28 and TRBJ2-7; 9 nucleotides match TRBD1. This CDR3 is 14 amino acids long. V shed 5 bases and J 5 bases; nucleotides not matched to a gene: 7. Germline-derived CDR1 and CDR2 are MDHEN and SYDVKM. The CDR3 DNA follows: TGTGCCAGCAGTCGCGGACAGGGGAGGAACGAGCAGTACGTC. It specifies CASSRGQGRNEQYV.

V is TRBV28 and J is TRBJ2-1; the match to TRBD1 covers 11 bases. Losses at the gene ends were 10 bases for V and 7 bases for J; bases not matched to a gene: 9. The germline V gene has CDR1 MDHEN and CDR2 SYDVKM. CDR3 length: 14 amino acids. The CDR3 nucleotides read TGTGCCATCCCGGGACAGGGGGATGGGAATGAGCAGTTCTTC. This codes for CAIPGQGDGNEQFF.

This clone was seen only once. The DNA of the CDR3 is TGTGCCAGTAGTATAGGGGCTAGCGGGGGGTCCGGGGAGACCCAGTACTTC. It encodes CASSIGASGGSGETQYF. The chain links TRBV19 to TRBJ2-5; 11 bases fit TRBD2. The CDR3 length is 17 residues. Germline lookup yields CDR1 LNHDA and CDR2 SQIVND (reference sequence). The ends lost 1 base at V and 5 bases at J; junction bases unmatched: 9. Combining the CDR3 with reference TRBV19 and TRBJ2-5 gives the whole variable domain DGGITQSPKYLFRKEGQNVTLSCEQNLNHDAMYWYRQDPGQGLRLIYYSQIVNDFQKGDIAEGYSVSREKKESFPLTVTSAQKNPTAFYLCASSIGASGGSGETQYFGPGTRLLVL.

The V call is TRBV10-2, the J call TRBJ1-6; the D is unclear. Germline V lookup: CDR1 WSHSY, CDR2 SAAADI. The CDR3 extends over 14 amino acids. V lost 4 bases, J lost 9 bases, and 13 bases lay in between. CDR3 sequence (DNA): TGCGCCAGCAGTGGGCTGGAGGGCAGTTCACCCCTCCACTTT. It translates to CASSGLEGSSPLHF.

V gene TRBV6-5 combines with J gene TRBJ1-1, with D possibly matching TRBD1 (5 bases). CDR1 is MNHEY and CDR2 is SVGAGI in the germline V gene. The CDR3 covers 14 residues. Trimming removed 2 bases at V and 7 bases at J, with 14 bases between. CDR3 sequence (DNA): TGTGCCAGCAGTTACCATGGGGGGTCCTTTGAAGCTTTCTTT. Translated, it gives CASSYHGGSFEAFF.

The chain carries TRBV4-1 and TRBJ1-4, with 10 bases lining up with TRBD1. The CDR3 spans 15 residues. Looked up from germline, CDR1 is MGHRA and CDR2 is YSYEKL. V lost 3 bases and J lost 6; bases outside the gene matches: 4. CDR3 nucleotides: TGCGCCAGCAGCCATCCCGGGACAGGGGATGAAAAACTGTTTTTT. It encodes CASSHPGTGDEKLFF.

The chain couples TRBV7-8 to TRBJ1-1; the D is unclear. The CDR3 spans 14 residues. Germline CDR1 reads SGHVS; CDR2 reads FQNEAQ. The V gene lost 5 bases and the J gene lost 5 bases, with 15 bases spanning the gap. The CDR3 bases are TGTGCCAGCAGCCGACCGCCTAGAAGTACTGAAGCTTTCTTT. Protein sequence: CASSRPPRSTEAFF.

This sequence joins TRBV5-5 and TRBJ1-1; a weak D match, TRBD1 (6 bases). CDR3 size: 18 residues. Trimming took 1 base from V and 3 from J, leaving 22 bases between them. Per the germline V gene, CDR1 is SGHKS and CDR2 is YYEKEE (reference sequence). CDR3 amino acids: CASSLWDISSRAHTEAFF. CDR3 nucleotides: TGTGCCAGCAGCTTGTGGGACATCTCCTCGAGAGCGCACACTGAAGCTTTCTTT.

The chain carries TRBV7-2 and TRBJ1-2; D might be TRBD1 (5 bases). V lost 3 bases and J 8 bases, leaving 10 bases between the germline ends. Germline V gene sequence: CDR1 SGHTA, CDR2 FQGNSA. The CDR3 is 12 residues long. CDR3 nucleotides: TGTGCCAGCAGCTTCACAGGAGGGGGCTACACCTTC. The encoded protein is CASSFTGGGYTF.

The table lists this clone with a count of one. The chain is built from TRBV29-1 and TRBJ1-3; the match to TRBD1 covers 9 bases. This CDR3 has 15 amino acids. Germline lookup yields CDR1 SQVTM and CDR2 ANQGSEA. With 6 bases clipped from V and 0 bases from J, the junction kept 6 bases outside the gene matches. The CDR3 protein is CSVEQGASSGNTIYF. In DNA, the CDR3 is TGCAGCGTCGAACAGGGGGCGAGCTCTGGAAACACCATATATTTT. The complete variable domain, with remaining parts taken from reference TRBV29-1 and TRBJ1-3, reads SAVISQKPSRDICQRGTSLTIQCQVDSQVTMMFWYRQQPGQSLTLIATANQGSEATYESGFVIDKFPISRPNLTFSTLTVSNMSPEDSSIYLCSVEQGASSGNTIYFGEGSWLTVV.